This entry describes one T cell receptor beta chain. Its cognate antigen is unknown. Sequencing was performed with immunoSEQ multiplex PCR; in TCRdb, only in-frame clones are kept and a portion is missing. The data contain around 270,000 clones, around 93% of them singletons. The data were taken from a study of T cell responses to AZD1222 COVID-19 vaccine. Regarding the study as a whole: Just a handful of AZD1222 recipients tested seropositive at baseline. Vaccine-associated CD4 TCRs spanned spike, dominant at 160-218 and 743-854.

Between the trimmed V and J ends, which lost 5 bases and 6 bases, there was a span of 19 bases. Germline V gene sequence: CDR1 SNHLY, CDR2 FYNNEI. The CDR3 extends over 15 amino acids. Sequences were derived from peripheral blood, sampled 28 days after the second AZD1222 dose. The TCR originated in an adult who received the AZD1222 COVID-19 vaccine. This chain uses TRBV2 with TRBJ1-1; D is ambiguous. CDR3 coding DNA: TGTGCCAGCAGTCCCCGGGCAGGCGCCGCCGCTGAAGCTTTCTTT. Translated, it gives CASSPRAGAAAEAFF.